A single sample is the source of the 12 T cell receptor beta chains below, sequenced in a study of metastatic and nonmetastatic thyroid tumors. Not a single patient had been given any form of treatment at any point before undergoing thyroid surgery. MiXCR was used by TCRdb to re-call the PCR reads. The sample has tens of thousands of clones; less than 25% are singletons. The sample consisted of blood. Every receptor here comes from a male donor with papillary thyroid cancer or a benign thyroid nodule (not recorded which). Some clones in this sample may be carry-over from other donors' samples.

This clone appeared many times. The chain couples TRBV6-6 to TRBJ2-5, with 8 bases that match TRBD2. V dropped 2 bases and J dropped 4; count of bases not matched to a gene: 6. CDR1 is MNHNY, CDR2 SVGAGI, per germline (reference sequence). The CDR3 spans 15 residues. CDR3 sequence (DNA): TGTGCCAGCAGTTACGAGCGGGGGAGGGCAGAGACCCAGTACTTC. This translates into CASSYERGRAETQYF.

This clone showed up many times. The rearrangement joins TRBV7-3 to TRBJ2-2, with a possible D match to TRBD2 (5 bases). CDR1 and CDR2 from the germline V gene are SGHTA and FQGTGA. The CDR3 has 13 residues. The V and J ends lost 5 bases and 4 bases respectively, with 8 bases between them. The CDR3 bases are TGTGCCAGCAGCCCTAGCAGCACCGGGGAGCTGTTTTTT. Translation: CASSPSSTGELFF.

This clone has at least ten counts. This chain joins TRBV29-1 and TRBJ2-1; no clear D gene. Germline lookup yields CDR1 SQVTM and CDR2 ANQGSEA. Deletions cut 6 bases from V and 6 bases from J, with 18 bases between. The CDR3 runs 14 residues. CDR3 in DNA: TGCAGCGTCAAGCGTGTGTATTCGGGCAATGAGCAGTTCTTC. It yields the protein CSVKRVYSGNEQFF.

The chain couples TRBV20-1 to TRBJ2-1, with no clear D. The CDR3 has 15 residues. Germline lookup yields CDR1 DFQATT and CDR2 SNEGSKA (reference sequence). V was cut by 1 base and J by 0 bases, with 10 bases left in between. Written as DNA, the CDR3 is TGCAGTGCTAGAGGGAGAGGTCTCTCCTACAATGAGCAGTTCTTC. Residues: CSARGRGLSYNEQFF.

This clone is a singleton in its sample. This rearrangement joins TRBV13 to TRBJ1-1; D call uncertain. Deletions cut 4 bases from V and 2 bases from J, with 17 bases between. The CDR3 is 16 residues long. Germline loops: CDR1 PRHDT, CDR2 FYEKMQ (reference sequence). The CDR3 sequence: CASSSYRPTDNTEAFF. The DNA of the CDR3 is TGTGCCAGCAGCTCCTACCGACCGACGGATAACACTGAAGCTTTCTTT.

This chain uses TRBV6-1 with TRBJ2-2, with TRBD1 matching 8 bases. The CDR3 has 15 residues. J gave up 5 bases and V 8 bases, and 10 bases lay outside the gene matches. Germline values: CDR1 MNHNS, CDR2 SASEGT. CDR3 sequence (DNA): TGTGCCAGCCGCCCCGGACAGGGCACTACCGGGGAGCTGTTTTTT. Residues: CASRPGQGTTGELFF.

Details on this clone: A read error may account for a junction end that differs from germline. The V and J genes are TRBV28 and TRBJ2-7, with TRBD2 as a possible D gene (5 bases). From germline, CDR1 is MDHEN and CDR2 SYDVKM. This CDR3 comprises 16 residues. CDR3 sequence: CASSFIRRWPFYEQYF. The CDR3 coding sequence is TGTGCCAGTAGTTTCATCAGGAGGTGGCCATTCTACGAGCAGTACTTC. Drawing the rest from reference TRBV28 and TRBJ2-7, the complete variable domain is DVKVTQSSRYLVKRTGEKVFLECVQDMDHENMFWYRQDPGLGLRLIYFSYDVKMKEKGDIPEGYSVSREKKERFSLILESASTNQTSMYLCASSFIRRWPFYEQYFGPGTRLTVT.

V gene TRBV20-1 combines with J gene TRBJ1-1, with 10 bases identical to TRBD1. The CDR3 runs 16 residues. With V trimmed by 6 bases and J by 1 base, 11 bases remained unmatched. The germline V gene has CDR1 DFQATT and CDR2 SNEGSKA (reference sequence). The CDR3 DNA sequence: TGCAGTGCCCCCCCAAGAGGGACAGGGGCGAACACTGAAGCTTTCTTT. It yields the protein CSAPPRGTGANTEAFF.

This clone was detected many times. This chain uses TRBV5-1 with TRBJ1-1; 10 bases are a match to TRBD1. CDR1 SGHRS and CDR2 YFSETQ come from the germline V gene. The trim removed 2 bases at V and 3 bases at J, leaving 7 bases unmatched. The CDR3 covers 16 residues. CDR3 sequence (DNA): TGCGCCAGCAGCTTAGGACAGGGGGTTGAGGACACTGAAGCTTTCTTT. Encoded protein: CASSLGQGVEDTEAFF.

This clone is deemed medium-sized. The V and J genes are TRBV5-1 and TRBJ2-7; the match to TRBD1 covers 9 bases. CDR3 size: 14 residues. V lost 4 bases, J lost 7 bases, and 9 bases stayed unmatched. Germline V gene data show CDR1 as SGHRS and CDR2 as YFSETQ. The CDR3 is CASSAGTGNLEQYF. DNA of the CDR3: TGCGCCAGCAGCGCCGGGACAGGGAATCTTGAGCAGTACTTC.

This clone occurred a few times. This chain uses TRBV6-1 with TRBJ2-2, with D perhaps TRBD2 (6 bases). V lost 7 bases and J lost 5, with 14 bases in between. The CDR3 extends over 14 amino acids. Germline V lookup: CDR1 MNHNS, CDR2 SASEGT. Here the CDR3 reads CASNRVGGTGELFF. The CDR3 coding sequence is TGTGCCAGCAACCGAGTGGGGGGAACCGGGGAGCTGTTTTTT.

This chain uses TRBV10-3 with TRBJ1-5; TRBD1 matches 8 bases. The length of the CDR3 is 18 residues. Germline V gives CDR1 ENHRY, CDR2 SYGVKD. V shed 4 bases, J shed 0 bases, and the junction held 11 bases outside the gene matches. The CDR3: CAISAAGGPRYSNQPQHF. CDR3 coding DNA: TGTGCCATCAGTGCGGCAGGGGGCCCCCGGTATAGCAATCAGCCCCAGCATTTT.